This TCR beta chain was identified in a study of early T cells in non-severe SARS-CoV-2 infection. This clonotype was counted many times. TCRdb reprocessed the 5' RACE reads via MiXCR and lists one record per CDR3 protein. The sample holds more than 25,000 distinct CDR3 sequences, 5.7% seen once. Germline V gene lookup returns CDR1 SGHRS and CDR2 YFSETQ. Deletions cut 7 bases from V and 5 bases from J, with 16 bases between. The CDR3 is made up of 14 amino acids. The source of this sequence is an adult who was a healthcare worker with PCR-confirmed SARS-CoV-2 infection or an uninfected control (not recorded which). Specimen: whole blood. The rearrangement uses TRBV5-1 and TRBJ2-1; tentative D call: TRBD1 (8 bases). Written as DNA, the CDR3 is TGCGCCAGCTGGACAGGGAGCGGGGACAATGAGCAGTTCTTC. This sequence encodes CASWTGSGDNEQFF.